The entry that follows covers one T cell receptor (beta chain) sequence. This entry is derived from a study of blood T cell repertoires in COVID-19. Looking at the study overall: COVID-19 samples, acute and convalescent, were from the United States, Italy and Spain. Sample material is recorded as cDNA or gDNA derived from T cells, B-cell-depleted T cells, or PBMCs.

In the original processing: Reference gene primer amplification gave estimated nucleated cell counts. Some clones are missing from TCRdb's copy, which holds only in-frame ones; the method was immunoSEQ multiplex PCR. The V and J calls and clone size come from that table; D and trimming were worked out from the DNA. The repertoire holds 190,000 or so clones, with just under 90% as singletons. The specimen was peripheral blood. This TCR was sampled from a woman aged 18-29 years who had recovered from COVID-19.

Written as DNA, the CDR3 is TGTGCCACCAGCGAGGGGGACAGGGGCTTCGCAACTAATGAAAAACTGTTTTTT. Amino acids: CATSEGDRGFATNEKLFF. The V gene is TRBV15, the J gene TRBJ1-4, with 10 nucleotides matching TRBD1. The CDR3 totals 18 residues. Trimming at V came to 5 bases and at J to 0 bases, leaving 9 bases not matched to a gene. Germline V gives CDR1 LNHNV, CDR2 YYDKDF (reference sequence).